Sequencing of this T cell receptor beta chain was carried out in a study of Ad26.COV2.S vaccination and SARS-CoV-2 variants. Data came from immunoSEQ multiplex PCR; TCRdb stores just in-frame clones and leaves some out. The table lists around 370,000 clones, around 90% of them singletons. General observations from the study: Those who received the vaccine showed greater spike-specific TCR breadth than those given placebo. Substantial breadth was reportedly displayed by spike-specific CD8+ and CD4+ T cell responses after vaccination. Researchers cautioned that TCR breadth and depth analyses may have underestimated total T cell responses. Non-spike TCR breadth showed similarity between vaccine and placebo recipients.

This clone was counted once. The target antigen is unknown. Trimming stripped 1 base from V and 7 bases from J, with 17 bases between. This CDR3 region has 16 residues. CDR1 is SGHTA, CDR2 FQGNSA, per germline. Sample: peripheral blood, taken after recovery from COVID-19. V is TRBV7-2 and J is TRBJ1-5; maybe TRBD1 (6 bases). This clonotype originated in a human donor who had recovered from COVID-19. For the CDR3, the DNA is TGTGCCAGCAGCTTAGTAGCGGGGGGCGGTTTGCAGCCCCAGCATTTT. This codes for CASSLVAGGGLQPQHF.